The 5 T cell receptor beta chains presented below share a single source sample, sequenced in a study of blood T cell repertoires in COVID-19. TCRdb's copy holds only in-frame clones and misses some; the assay was immunoSEQ multiplex PCR. The profile shows more than 300,000 clones, just under 90% of them singletons. The specimen sequenced was PBMCs or T cells enriched from blood (not recorded which). Every receptor here comes from a woman younger than 45 who had recovered from COVID-19.

This chain joins TRBV25-1 and TRBJ2-7; TRBD2 might be the D (6 bases). The CDR3 runs 15 residues. Germline-derived CDR1 and CDR2 are MGHDK and SYGVNS. V shed 2 bases and J shed 2 bases, with 13 bases lying between them. The CDR3 DNA reads TGTGCCAGCAGTGAAGGAAGCGGGCCTACCTACGAGCAGTACTTC. Amino acid sequence: CASSEGSGPTYEQYF.

The chain couples TRBV20-1 to TRBJ2-5; D is perhaps TRBD2 (6 bases). Germline CDR1 and CDR2: DFQATT and SNEGSKA (reference sequence). This CDR3 has 11 residues. The CDR3 region is CMCSGQETQYF. CDR3 nucleotides: TGCATGTGTAGCGGCCAAGAGACCCAGTACTTC.

The chain combines TRBV30 with TRBJ1-5; D uncertain. Germline V lookup: CDR1 GTSNPN, CDR2 SVGIG (reference sequence). Trimming took off 3 bases at V and 9 bases at J, with 9 bases between the two ends. The CDR3 is 11 amino acids. The CDR3, as DNA: TGTGCCTGGAGGGCTTCTGGGCCCCAGCATTTT. Amino acids: CAWRASGPQHF.

The V gene is TRBV7-2, the J gene TRBJ2-7; no clear D gene. V lost 2 bases to trimming and J lost 5 bases, with 13 bases between them. In germline, CDR1 is SGHTA, CDR2 FQGNSA. The CDR3 sequence is 14 residues long. CDR3 in DNA: TGTGCCAGCAGCTTAAATTCCCCAGGCGACGAGCAGTACTTC. Residues: CASSLNSPGDEQYF.

The genes are TRBV27 and TRBJ1-5; D perhaps matches TRBD1 (5 bases). The V end lost 0 bases, the J end lost 3 bases, and 9 bases lay between the germline ends. Germline values: CDR1 MNHEY, CDR2 SMNVEV (reference sequence). This CDR3 comprises 15 residues. This chain's CDR3 is CASSLSQGYNQPQHF. CDR3 bases: TGTGCCAGCAGTTTATCCCAGGGATACAATCAGCCCCAGCATTTT.